Included here is one TCR beta chain sequence, with context. Trimming cost V 2 bases and J 5 bases, with 13 bases left between them. The CDR3 has 14 residues. Germline CDR1 and CDR2: MNHEY and SMNVEV (reference sequence). Here immunoSEQ multiplex PCR was the method, and the copy in TCRdb shows in-frame clones only, minus some. The table has over 120,000 clones, 75% to 85% seen once. This entry belongs to a study of blood T cell repertoires in COVID-19. The source of this sequence is an older man who had recovered from COVID-19. The specimen sequenced was peripheral blood. This chain joins TRBV27 and TRBJ2-7; D is unresolved. The CDR3 nucleotides are TGTGCCAGCAGTTTAAGGCCCCCCGCGGACGAGCAGTACTTC. It specifies CASSLRPPADEQYF.